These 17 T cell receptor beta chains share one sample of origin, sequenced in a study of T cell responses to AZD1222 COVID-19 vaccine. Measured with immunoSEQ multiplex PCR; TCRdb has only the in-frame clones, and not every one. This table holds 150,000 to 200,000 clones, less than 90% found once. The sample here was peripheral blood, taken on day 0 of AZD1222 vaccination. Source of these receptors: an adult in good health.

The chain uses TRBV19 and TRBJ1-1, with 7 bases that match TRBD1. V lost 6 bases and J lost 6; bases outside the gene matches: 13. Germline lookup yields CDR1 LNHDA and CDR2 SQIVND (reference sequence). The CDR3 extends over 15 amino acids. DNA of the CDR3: TGTGCCAGTAGAAAAAGGGACAGCGCGGAGTCTGAAGCTTTCTTT. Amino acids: CASRKRDSAESEAFF.

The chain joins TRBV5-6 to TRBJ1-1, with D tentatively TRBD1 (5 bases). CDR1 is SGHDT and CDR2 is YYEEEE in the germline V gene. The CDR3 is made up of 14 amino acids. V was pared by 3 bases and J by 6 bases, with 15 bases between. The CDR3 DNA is TGTGCCAGCAGCTCCGGGACGTTTGGGGCTGAAGCTTTCTTT. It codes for CASSSGTFGAEAFF.

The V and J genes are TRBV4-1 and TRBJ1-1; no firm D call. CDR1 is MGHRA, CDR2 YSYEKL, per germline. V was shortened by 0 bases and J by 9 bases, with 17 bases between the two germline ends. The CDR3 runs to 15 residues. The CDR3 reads CASSQDWGFGSKAFF. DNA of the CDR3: TGCGCCAGCAGCCAAGATTGGGGTTTTGGGAGTAAAGCTTTCTTT.

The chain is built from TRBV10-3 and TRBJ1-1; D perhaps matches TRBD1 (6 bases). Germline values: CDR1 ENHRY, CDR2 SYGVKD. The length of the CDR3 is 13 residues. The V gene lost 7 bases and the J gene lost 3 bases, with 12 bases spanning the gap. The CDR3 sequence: CAIMGQGYTEAFF. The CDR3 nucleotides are TGTGCCATCATGGGTCAGGGGTACACTGAAGCTTTCTTT.

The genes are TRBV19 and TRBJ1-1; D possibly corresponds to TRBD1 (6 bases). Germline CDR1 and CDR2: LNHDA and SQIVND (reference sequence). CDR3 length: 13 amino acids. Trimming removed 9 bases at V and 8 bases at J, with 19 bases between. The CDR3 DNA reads TGTGCCAGCCGCGTAGGACAGTCGGCCGAAGCTTTCTTT. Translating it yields CASRVGQSAEAFF. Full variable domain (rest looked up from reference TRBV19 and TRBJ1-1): DGGITQSPKYLFRKEGQNVTLSCEQNLNHDAMYWYRQDPGQGLRLIYYSQIVNDFQKGDIAEGYSVSREKKESFPLTVTSAQKNPTAFYLCASRVGQSAEAFFGQGTRLTVV.

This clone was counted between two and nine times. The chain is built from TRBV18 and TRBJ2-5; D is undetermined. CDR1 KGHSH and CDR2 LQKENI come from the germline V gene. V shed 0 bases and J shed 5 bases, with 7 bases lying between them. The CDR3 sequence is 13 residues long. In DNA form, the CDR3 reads TGTGCCAGCTCACCACCGACCGCGGAGACCCAGTACTTC. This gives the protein CASSPPTAETQYF.

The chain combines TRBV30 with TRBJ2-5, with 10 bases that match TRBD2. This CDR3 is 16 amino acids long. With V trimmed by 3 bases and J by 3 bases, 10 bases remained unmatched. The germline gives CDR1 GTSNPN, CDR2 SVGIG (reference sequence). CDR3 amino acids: CAWRAMGLAIEETQYF. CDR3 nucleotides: TGTGCCTGGAGGGCCATGGGACTAGCGATAGAAGAGACCCAGTACTTC.

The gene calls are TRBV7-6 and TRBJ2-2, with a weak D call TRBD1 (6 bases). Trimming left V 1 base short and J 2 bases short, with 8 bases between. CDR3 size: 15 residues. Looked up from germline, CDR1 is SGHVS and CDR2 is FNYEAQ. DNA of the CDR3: TGTGCCAGCAGCTTAGACAGGGATAACACCGGGGAGCTGTTTTTT. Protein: CASSLDRDNTGELFF.

CDR3 nucleotides: TGCGCCAGCACCCCGACAGGGGGCTCTGGAAACACCATATATTTT. This sequence encodes CASTPTGGSGNTIYF. J is TRBJ1-3 and V is TRBV5-1, with 9 positions matching TRBD1. The junction had 4 bases not matched to a gene; V was cut back by 6 bases and J by 0 bases. Per the germline V gene, CDR1 is SGHRS and CDR2 is YFSETQ. The CDR3 sequence is 15 residues long.

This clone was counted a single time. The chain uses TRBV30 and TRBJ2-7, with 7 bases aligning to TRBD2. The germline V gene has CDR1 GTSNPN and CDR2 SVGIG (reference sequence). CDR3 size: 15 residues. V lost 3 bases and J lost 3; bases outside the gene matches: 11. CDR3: CAWRSRRGGYYEQYF. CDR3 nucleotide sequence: TGTGCCTGGAGGAGTCGGAGGGGAGGGTACTACGAGCAGTACTTC.

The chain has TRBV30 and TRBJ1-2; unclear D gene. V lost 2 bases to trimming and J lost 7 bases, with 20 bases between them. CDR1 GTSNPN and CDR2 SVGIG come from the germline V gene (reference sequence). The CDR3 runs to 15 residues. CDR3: CAWSSLALEFLGYTF. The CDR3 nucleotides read TGTGCCTGGAGTTCCCTGGCGCTCGAATTTCTTGGCTACACCTTC.

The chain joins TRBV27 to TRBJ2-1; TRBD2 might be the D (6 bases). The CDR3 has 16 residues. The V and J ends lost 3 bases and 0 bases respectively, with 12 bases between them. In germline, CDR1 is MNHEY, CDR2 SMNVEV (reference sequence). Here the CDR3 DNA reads TGTGCCAGCAGTTTTTGGAGGGCCACCTCCTACAATGAGCAGTTCTTC. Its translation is CASSFWRATSYNEQFF.

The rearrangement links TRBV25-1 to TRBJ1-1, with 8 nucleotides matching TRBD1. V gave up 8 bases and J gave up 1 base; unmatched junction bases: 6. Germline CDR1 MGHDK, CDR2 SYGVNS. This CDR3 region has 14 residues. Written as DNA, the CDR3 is TGTGCCAGCCAGGGGGCGATGAGGAACACTGAAGCTTTCTTT. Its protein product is CASQGAMRNTEAFF.

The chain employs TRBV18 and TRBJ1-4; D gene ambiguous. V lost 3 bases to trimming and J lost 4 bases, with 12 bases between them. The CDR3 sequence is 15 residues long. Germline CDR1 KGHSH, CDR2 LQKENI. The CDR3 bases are TGTGCCAGCTCACCGAGGGCGGAGGGTAATGAAAAACTGTTTTTT. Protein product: CASSPRAEGNEKLFF.

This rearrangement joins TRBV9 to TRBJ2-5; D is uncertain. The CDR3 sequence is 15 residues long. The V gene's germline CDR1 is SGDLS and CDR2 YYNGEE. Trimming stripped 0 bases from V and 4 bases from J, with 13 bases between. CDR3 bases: TGTGCCAGCAGCGTAGCTCTTGGTGAAGGAGAGACCCAGTACTTC. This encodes CASSVALGEGETQYF.

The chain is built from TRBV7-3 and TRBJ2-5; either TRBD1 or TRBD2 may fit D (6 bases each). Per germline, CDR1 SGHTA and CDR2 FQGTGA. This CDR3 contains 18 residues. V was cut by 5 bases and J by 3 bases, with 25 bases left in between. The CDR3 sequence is CASSRRWRQEGTEETQYF. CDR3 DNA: TGTGCCAGCAGCCGCCGGTGGAGACAGGAGGGGACCGAAGAGACCCAGTACTTC.

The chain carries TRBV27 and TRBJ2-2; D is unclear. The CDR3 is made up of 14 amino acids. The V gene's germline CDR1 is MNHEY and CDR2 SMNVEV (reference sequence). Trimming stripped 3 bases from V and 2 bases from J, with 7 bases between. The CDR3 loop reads CASSFRDNTGELFF. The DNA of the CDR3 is TGTGCCAGCAGTTTCAGAGATAACACCGGGGAGCTGTTTTTT.